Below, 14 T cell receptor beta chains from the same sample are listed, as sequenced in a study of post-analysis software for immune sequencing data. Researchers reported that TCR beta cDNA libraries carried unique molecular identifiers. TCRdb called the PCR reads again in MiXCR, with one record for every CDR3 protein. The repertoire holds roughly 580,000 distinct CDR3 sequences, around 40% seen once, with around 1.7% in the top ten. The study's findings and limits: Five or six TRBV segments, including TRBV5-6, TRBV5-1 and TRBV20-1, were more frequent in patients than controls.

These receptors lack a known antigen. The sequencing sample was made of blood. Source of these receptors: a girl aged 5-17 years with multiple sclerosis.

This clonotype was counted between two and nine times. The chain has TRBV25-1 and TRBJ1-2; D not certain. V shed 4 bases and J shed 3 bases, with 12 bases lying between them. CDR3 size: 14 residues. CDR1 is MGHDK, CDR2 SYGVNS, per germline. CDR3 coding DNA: TGTGCCAGCAGTGTGGGCCGGGGTCACTATGGCTACACCTTC. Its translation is CASSVGRGHYGYTF.

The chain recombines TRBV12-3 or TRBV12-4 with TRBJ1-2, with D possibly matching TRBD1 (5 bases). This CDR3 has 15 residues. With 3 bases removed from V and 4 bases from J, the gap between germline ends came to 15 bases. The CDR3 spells CASSFGASASYGYTF. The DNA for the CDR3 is TGTGCCAGCAGTTTCGGGGCCTCAGCCAGCTATGGCTACACCTTC.

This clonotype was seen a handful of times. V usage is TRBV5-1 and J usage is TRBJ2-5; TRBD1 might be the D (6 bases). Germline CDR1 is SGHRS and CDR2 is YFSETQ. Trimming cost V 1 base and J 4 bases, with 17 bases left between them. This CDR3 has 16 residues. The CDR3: CASSLKGVGNGETQYF. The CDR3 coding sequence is TGCGCCAGCAGCTTGAAGGGGGTGGGCAACGGAGAGACCCAGTACTTC.

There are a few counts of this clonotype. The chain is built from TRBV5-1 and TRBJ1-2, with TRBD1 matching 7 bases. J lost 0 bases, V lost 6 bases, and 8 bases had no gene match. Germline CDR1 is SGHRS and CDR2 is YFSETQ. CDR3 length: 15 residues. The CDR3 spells CASTHGDRANYGYTF. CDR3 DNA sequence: TGCGCCAGCACTCATGGGGACAGAGCTAACTATGGCTACACCTTC.

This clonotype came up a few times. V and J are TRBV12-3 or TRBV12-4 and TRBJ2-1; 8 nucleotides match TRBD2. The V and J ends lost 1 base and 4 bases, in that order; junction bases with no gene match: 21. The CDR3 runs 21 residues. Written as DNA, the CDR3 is TGTGCCAGCAGTTTAGGTGAAGTCACTAGCGGCCCCCGCATTAGATACAATGAGCAGTTCTTC. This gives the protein CASSLGEVTSGPRIRYNEQFF.

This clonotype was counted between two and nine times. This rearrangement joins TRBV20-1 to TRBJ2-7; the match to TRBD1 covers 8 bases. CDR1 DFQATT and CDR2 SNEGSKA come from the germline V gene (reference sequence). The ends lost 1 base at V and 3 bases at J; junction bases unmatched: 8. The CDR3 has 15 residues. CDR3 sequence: CSARGTGRMGYEQYF. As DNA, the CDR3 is TGCAGTGCTAGAGGGACAGGGCGGATGGGCTACGAGCAGTACTTC.

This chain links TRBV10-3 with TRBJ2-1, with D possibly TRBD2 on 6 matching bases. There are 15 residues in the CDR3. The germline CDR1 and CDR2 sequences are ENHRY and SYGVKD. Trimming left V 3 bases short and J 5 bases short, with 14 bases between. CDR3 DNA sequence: TGTGCCATCAGTGACCGAGCGGGCGCCAACAATGAGCAGTTCTTC. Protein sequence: CAISDRAGANNEQFF.

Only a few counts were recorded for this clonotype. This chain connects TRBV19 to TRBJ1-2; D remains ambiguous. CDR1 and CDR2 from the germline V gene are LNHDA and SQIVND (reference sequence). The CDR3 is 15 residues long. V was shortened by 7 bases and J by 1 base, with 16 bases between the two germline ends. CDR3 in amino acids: CASTPGGGNNYGYTF. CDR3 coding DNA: TGTGCCAGTACCCCTGGAGGCGGAAATAACTATGGCTACACCTTC.

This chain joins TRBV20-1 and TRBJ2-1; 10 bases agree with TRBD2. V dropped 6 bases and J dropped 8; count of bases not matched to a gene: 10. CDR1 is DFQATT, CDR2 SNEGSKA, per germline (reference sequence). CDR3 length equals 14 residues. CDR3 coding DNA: TGCAGTGCCCCCGGGACTAGCGTCTCGCATGAGCAGTTCTTC. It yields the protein CSAPGTSVSHEQFF.

CDR3 amino acids: CGVGRINQPQHF. In nucleotides, the CDR3 is TGTGGCGTGGGACGGATCAATCAGCCCCAGCATTTT. V is TRBV27 and J is TRBJ1-5, with D tentatively TRBD1 (5 bases). Germline CDR1 is MNHEY and CDR2 is SMNVEV (reference sequence). This CDR3 is 12 amino acids long.

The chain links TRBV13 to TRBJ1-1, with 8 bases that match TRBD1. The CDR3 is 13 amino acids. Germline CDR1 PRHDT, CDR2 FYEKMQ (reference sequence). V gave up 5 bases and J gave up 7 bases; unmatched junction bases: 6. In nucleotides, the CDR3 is TGTGCCAGCAGCCGGGACAGGTGGGTTGAAGCTTTCTTT. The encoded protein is CASSRDRWVEAFF.

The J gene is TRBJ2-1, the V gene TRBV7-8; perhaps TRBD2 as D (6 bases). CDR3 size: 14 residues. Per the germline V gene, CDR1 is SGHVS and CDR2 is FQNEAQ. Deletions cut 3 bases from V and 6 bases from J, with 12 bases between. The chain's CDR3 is CASSFPAGLNEQFF. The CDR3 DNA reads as TGTGCCAGCAGCTTTCCAGCGGGCCTCAATGAGCAGTTCTTC.

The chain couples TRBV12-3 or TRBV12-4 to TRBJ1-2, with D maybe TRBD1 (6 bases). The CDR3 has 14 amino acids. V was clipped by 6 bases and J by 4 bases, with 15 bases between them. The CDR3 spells CASSPGAWGYGYTF. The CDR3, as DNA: TGTGCCAGCAGCCCGGGGGCTTGGGGCTATGGCTACACCTTC.

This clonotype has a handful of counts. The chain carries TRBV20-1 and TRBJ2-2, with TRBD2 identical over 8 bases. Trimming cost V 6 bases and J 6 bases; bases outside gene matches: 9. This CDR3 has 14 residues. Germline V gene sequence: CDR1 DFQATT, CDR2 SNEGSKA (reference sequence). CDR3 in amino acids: CSARTRREAGELFF. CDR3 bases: TGCAGTGCCCGGACTAGGCGGGAGGCCGGGGAGCTGTTTTTT.